The 19 T cell receptor beta chains reported below all come from one sample, sequenced in a study of cytomegalovirus exposure and HLA in healthy donors. The PCR used 60 Vbeta and 13 Jbeta primers. The repertoire was sequenced with immunoSEQ multiplex PCR; TCRdb's copy has only in-frame clones and lacks some. The sample lists about 160,000 clones, approximately 81% seen once, with about 0.77% in the top ten. Sequences were obtained from PBMCs. These receptors were taken from a woman aged 18-35 years in good health and CMV-seronegative.

This chain links TRBV6-7 with TRBJ1-5; 8 bases match TRBD1. TRBV6-7 is sorted into the ORF group, with uncertain function. Losses at the gene ends were 4 bases for V and 1 base for J; bases not matched to a gene: 3. The CDR3 loop spans 15 amino acids. In DNA form, the CDR3 reads TGTGCCAGCAGTTCTCGGGACAGGAGCAATCAGCCCCAGCATTTT. The encoded protein is CASSSRDRSNQPQHF.

The chain uses TRBV5-4 and TRBJ2-5; 7 nucleotides match TRBD1. Gene TRBJ2-7 matches the end of the DNA better, so the J call may be wrong. This CDR3 is 14 amino acids long. In germline, CDR1 is SGHNT, CDR2 YYREEE (reference sequence). CDR3 region: CASSPGTAPYEQYF. CDR3 nucleotide sequence: TGTGCCAGCAGCCCCGGGACAGCCCCCTACGAGCAGTACTTC.

This sequence joins TRBV5-5 and TRBJ2-2; no reliable D call. This CDR3 is 16 amino acids long. Germline CDR1 is SGHKS and CDR2 is YYEKEE (reference sequence). V dropped 3 bases and J dropped 1 base, with 13 bases sitting between them. CDR3 DNA sequence: TGTGCCAGCAGCTCCGTTCTCCTCGGGAACACCGGGGAGCTGTTTTTT. This sequence encodes CASSSVLLGNTGELFF.

As concerns this clone: An end of the junction does not agree with germline; a read error may underlie this. Other DNA sequences within the sample encode an identical CDR3. The rearrangement links TRBV9 to TRBJ2-7; TRBD2 is a possible D gene (6 bases). Germline lookup yields CDR1 SGDLS and CDR2 YYNGEE. The CDR3 has 15 residues. The CDR3 nucleotides are TGCGCCAGCAGCCCGGGGGACCGCCGGGCATACGAGCAGTACTTC. Encoded protein: CASSPGDRRAYEQYF.

The chain couples TRBV4-2 to TRBJ2-5, with 8 bases identical to TRBD1. Germline V CDR1 and CDR2: LGHNA, YNFKEQ. V trimming: 1 base; J trimming: 2 bases; junction bases outside the gene matches: 3. This CDR3 is 15 amino acids long. Here the CDR3 DNA reads TGTGCCAGCAGCCAAGGGACAGGGAAACAAGAGACCCAGTACTTC. Residues: CASSQGTGKQETQYF.

The rearrangement uses TRBV4-3 and TRBJ2-7, with a possible D match to TRBD2 (5 bases). Trimming cost V 0 bases and J 1 base, with 16 bases left between them. Per the germline V gene, CDR1 is LGHNA and CDR2 is YSLEER. There are 17 residues in the CDR3. For the CDR3, the DNA is TGCGCCAGCAGCCAAGAGTTTATAGGACTGGAGTCCTACGAGCAGTACTTC. Residues: CASSQEFIGLESYEQYF.

The chain uses TRBV28 and TRBJ2-3; 12 bases agree with TRBD2. V gave up 5 bases and J gave up 2 bases; unmatched junction bases: 5. This CDR3 is 16 amino acids long. CDR1 and CDR2 (germline): MDHEN, SYDVKM. CDR3 sequence: CASSPLAGGSTDTQYF. The CDR3 DNA follows: TGTGCCAGCAGTCCACTAGCGGGAGGCTCCACAGATACGCAGTATTTT.

The DNA for the CDR3 is TGTGCCAGCAGGCCAGGGAATAACCCCTCCTACGAGCAGTACTTC. This sequence encodes CASRPGNNPSYEQYF. The V and J genes are TRBV28 and TRBJ2-7; a possible D gene is TRBD1 (5 bases). V shed 6 bases and J shed 0 bases, with 15 bases lying between them. CDR3 size: 15 residues. Germline V gene lookup returns CDR1 MDHEN and CDR2 SYDVKM.

The table lists this clone with a count of one. V and J are TRBV7-9 and TRBJ2-1; 7 bases match TRBD1. Looked up from germline, CDR1 is SEHNR and CDR2 is FQNEAQ (reference sequence). This CDR3 has 15 residues. V was clipped by 4 bases and J by 5 bases; unmatched bases: 8. For the CDR3, the DNA is TGTGCCAGCAGCTCTTACAGGGGTTGGGACAATGAGCAGTTCTTC. Protein: CASSSYRGWDNEQFF.

The rearrangement joins TRBV5-4 to TRBJ2-7, with unresolved D. The CDR3 totals 14 residues. Trimming removed 2 bases from V and 2 bases from J, with 11 bases in between. Germline-derived CDR1 and CDR2 are SGHNT and YYREEE (reference sequence). CDR3 amino acids: CASSFTTEAYEQYF. CDR3 DNA sequence: TGTGCCAGCAGCTTCACCACCGAGGCCTACGAGCAGTACTTC.

This sequence joins TRBV6-1 and TRBJ1-3; no definite D call. This CDR3 comprises 11 residues. V was pared by 8 bases and J by 9 bases, with 11 bases between. Germline V gives CDR1 MNHNS, CDR2 SASEGT. The CDR3 DNA follows: TGTGCCAGCCTAGCCGCGGGCACCATATATTTT. This gives the protein CASLAAGTIYF.

This rearrangement joins TRBV5-1 to TRBJ2-3; TRBD2 is a possible D gene (5 bases). The CDR3 runs to 15 residues. V was clipped by 4 bases and J by 8 bases, with 20 bases between them. CDR1 and CDR2 (germline): SGHRS, YFSETQ. The CDR3 nucleotides read TGCGCCAGCAGCATGGCTTGGGAGTCGGGCATTACGCAGTATTTT. It encodes CASSMAWESGITQYF.

The rearrangement links TRBV21-1 to TRBJ2-3; TRBD1 is the table's D call and was not checked against the DNA. TRBV21-1 is noted as a pseudogene. CDR3 length equals 12 residues. CDR3: CASSVGADTQYF. DNA for the CDR3: TGTGCCAGCAGTGTGGGGGCGGATACGCAGTATTTT.

The chain joins TRBV7-2 to TRBJ2-7; 11 bases agree with TRBD2. Unmatched junction bases numbered 6, after V lost 6 bases and J lost 2 bases. Germline CDR1 and CDR2: SGHTA and FQGNSA. The CDR3 is 15 amino acids. This chain's CDR3 is CASRDVAGGTYEQYF. The CDR3 DNA follows: TGTGCCAGCAGAGACGTAGCGGGAGGGACCTACGAGCAGTACTTC.

The rearrangement uses TRBV28 and TRBJ2-1; 11 nucleotides line up with TRBD2. V was pared by 5 bases and J by 7 bases, with 4 bases of the junction left unmatched. Germline loops: CDR1 MDHEN, CDR2 SYDVKM. This CDR3 spans 14 amino acids. The CDR3 bases are TGTGCCAGCAGTCTACTAGCGGGAGCAAATGAGCAGTTCTTC. It specifies CASSLLAGANEQFF.

The chain couples TRBV7-2 to TRBJ2-3; weak D call: TRBD2 (6 bases). The CDR3 totals 14 residues. Germline V gives CDR1 SGHTA, CDR2 FQGNSA. The V end lost 2 bases, the J end lost 4 bases, and 10 bases lay between the germline ends. The CDR3 reads CASSLRREPDTQYF. CDR3 nucleotide sequence: TGTGCCAGCAGCTTACGGCGGGAACCAGATACGCAGTATTTT.

CDR3 nucleotides: TGTGCCAGCAGCGGAGGGACAGATTCCTCCTACGAGCAGTACTTC. As protein: CASSGGTDSSYEQYF. The V and J genes are TRBV5-6 and TRBJ2-5; D perhaps matches TRBD1 (7 bases). The J call is doubtful: the DNA matches TRBJ2-7 better. The CDR3 is made up of 15 amino acids. Germline V gene sequence: CDR1 SGHDT, CDR2 YYEEEE.

The chain has TRBV27 and TRBJ2-7, with D possibly TRBD2 on 6 matching bases. Germline values: CDR1 MNHEY, CDR2 SMNVEV (reference sequence). With 7 bases removed from V and 3 bases from J, the gap between germline ends came to 22 bases. The CDR3 has 16 residues. The CDR3 is CASTGYGGGTLYEQYF. The CDR3 DNA is TGTGCCAGCACGGGATATGGAGGAGGGACTCTCTACGAGCAGTACTTC.

The chain combines TRBV6-1 with TRBJ2-1; 11 positions agree with TRBD2. The CDR3 totals 15 residues. Germline V CDR1 and CDR2: MNHNS, SASEGT. V was pared by 5 bases and J by 6 bases, with 6 bases of the junction left unmatched. The CDR3 DNA reads as TGTGCCAGCAGTCTTCTAGCGGGAGGCCGCAATGAGCAGTTCTTC. This sequence encodes CASSLLAGGRNEQFF.